The next 10 T cell receptor beta chains were all read from a single sample in a study of patients and donors after allogeneic stem cell transplantation. TCRdb redid the calling of the RT-PCR reads with MiXCR, one entry per CDR3 protein. The sample consists of roughly 880,000 distinct CDR3 sequences, roughly 18% of them appearing once. The specimen sequenced was blood, either unsorted or a sorted T cell fraction (not recorded which). These receptors all come from a human donor who was either an allogeneic HSCT recipient or a stem cell or donor lymphocyte infusion donor (not recorded which). It is not recorded whose cells these are; they may come from a transplant donor.

This clonotype has more than one count but fewer than ten. The chain links TRBV25-1 to TRBJ2-5; TRBD2 matches 11 bases. This CDR3 is built from 15 residues. J gave up 4 bases and V 2 bases, and 3 bases lay outside the gene matches. The V gene's germline CDR1 is MGHDK and CDR2 SYGVNS. CDR3 loop: CASSELAGGGETQYF. CDR3 DNA: TGTGCCAGCAGTGAACTAGCGGGAGGAGGAGAGACCCAGTACTTC.

The J gene is TRBJ2-4, the V gene TRBV27; a weak D match, TRBD1 (6 bases). The CDR3 contains 8 residues. Per germline, CDR1 MNHEY and CDR2 SMNVEV (reference sequence). The germline V and J ends were trimmed by 10 bases and 11 bases, with 6 bases remaining between them. This CDR3 reads CAKGVQYF. The CDR3, as DNA: TGTGCCAAGGGGGTTCAGTACTTC.

This clonotype was detected ten times or more. V usage is TRBV2 and J usage is TRBJ2-3; D unresolved. Trimming removed 7 bases at V and 2 bases at J, with 13 bases between. CDR1 SNHLY and CDR2 FYNNEI come from the germline V gene. The CDR3 loop spans 14 amino acids. The CDR3 spells CASTSDVFTDTQYF. CDR3 DNA: TGTGCCAGCACCTCGGACGTATTCACAGATACGCAGTATTTT.

The rearrangement uses TRBV29-1 and TRBJ1-1, with D unresolved. This CDR3 region has 15 residues. Germline CDR1 is SQVTM and CDR2 is ANQGSEA. V lost 7 bases and J lost 0, with 18 bases in between. CDR3 nucleotide sequence: TGCAGCGCCTACCTTAGGGAGGGCATGAACACTGAAGCTTTCTTT. The encoded protein is CSAYLREGMNTEAFF.

The rearrangement links TRBV27 to TRBJ2-3; 9 bases are a match to TRBD1. Germline CDR1 is MNHEY and CDR2 is SMNVEV (reference sequence). This CDR3 region has 14 residues. V was pared by 2 bases and J by 8 bases, with 5 bases of the junction left unmatched. In nucleotides, the CDR3 is TGTGCCAGCAGTTTAACAGGGGGCTATGGTACGCAGTATTTT. Translated, it gives CASSLTGGYGTQYF.

This clonotype was counted a few times. The chain uses TRBV7-2 and TRBJ2-1, with D possibly TRBD2 on 6 matching bases. V was cut by 1 base and J by 10 bases, with 17 bases left in between. Germline lookup yields CDR1 SGHTA and CDR2 FQGNSA. The CDR3 is made up of 15 amino acids. CDR3 DNA: TGTGCCAGCAGCTTAGTACAGCTGGGGGGTTTCGAGCAGTTCTTC. This encodes CASSLVQLGGFEQFF.

In this sample, this clonotype turned up many times. This rearrangement joins TRBV5-1 to TRBJ2-7; no reliable D call. This CDR3 is 14 amino acids long. Germline CDR1 reads SGHRS; CDR2 reads YFSETQ. The V end was cut by 0 bases, the J end by 2 bases, with 9 bases between. The CDR3 spells CASSLAGQAYEQYF. The CDR3 DNA is TGCGCCAGCAGCTTGGCAGGCCAAGCCTACGAGCAGTACTTC.

The sample holds a few counts of this clonotype. This chain links TRBV7-2 with TRBJ2-3, with a tentative D call TRBD2 (6 bases). This CDR3 contains 14 residues. Between the trimmed V and J ends, which lost 3 bases and 4 bases, there was a span of 11 bases. Germline lookup yields CDR1 SGHTA and CDR2 FQGNSA. DNA of the CDR3: TGTGCCAGCAGCTTGGGACTTGCCCCAGATACGCAGTATTTT. This gives the protein CASSLGLAPDTQYF.

In its sample, this clonotype was seen a few times. The rearrangement links TRBV5-1 to TRBJ2-7; D possibly uses TRBD1 or TRBD2 (6 bases each). Germline assignment: CDR1 SGHRS and CDR2 YFSETQ. The CDR3 length is 15 residues. V was cut by 2 bases and J by 3 bases, with 15 bases left in between. The CDR3 DNA reads as TGCGCCAGCAGCTTAATGGGGGGCGAGATCTACGAGCAGTACTTC. It is translated as CASSLMGGEIYEQYF. Combining the CDR3 with reference TRBV5-1 and TRBJ2-7 gives the whole variable domain KAGVTQTPRYLIKTRGQQVTLSCSPISGHRSVSWYQQTPGQGLQFLFEYFSETQRNKGNFPGRFSGRQFSNSRSEMNVSTLELGDSALYLCASSLMGGEIYEQYFGPGTRLTVT.

The V and J genes are TRBV7-2 and TRBJ1-1; tentatively, D is TRBD1 (5 bases). The CDR3 contains 14 residues. CDR1 and CDR2 (germline): SGHTA, FQGNSA. V gave up 1 base and J gave up 5 bases, with 11 bases separating them. Here the CDR3 DNA reads TGTGCCAGCAGCTTAGGTGGGGGAAGGACTGAAGCTTTCTTT. Translation gives CASSLGGGRTEAFF. The full variable domain, rest sourced from reference TRBV7-2 and TRBJ1-1, is GAGVSQSPSNKVTEKGKDVELRCDPISGHTALYWYRQSLGQGLEFLIYFQGNSAPDKSGLPSDRFSAERTGGSVSTLTIQRTQQEDSAVYLCASSLGGGRTEAFFGQGTRLTVV.